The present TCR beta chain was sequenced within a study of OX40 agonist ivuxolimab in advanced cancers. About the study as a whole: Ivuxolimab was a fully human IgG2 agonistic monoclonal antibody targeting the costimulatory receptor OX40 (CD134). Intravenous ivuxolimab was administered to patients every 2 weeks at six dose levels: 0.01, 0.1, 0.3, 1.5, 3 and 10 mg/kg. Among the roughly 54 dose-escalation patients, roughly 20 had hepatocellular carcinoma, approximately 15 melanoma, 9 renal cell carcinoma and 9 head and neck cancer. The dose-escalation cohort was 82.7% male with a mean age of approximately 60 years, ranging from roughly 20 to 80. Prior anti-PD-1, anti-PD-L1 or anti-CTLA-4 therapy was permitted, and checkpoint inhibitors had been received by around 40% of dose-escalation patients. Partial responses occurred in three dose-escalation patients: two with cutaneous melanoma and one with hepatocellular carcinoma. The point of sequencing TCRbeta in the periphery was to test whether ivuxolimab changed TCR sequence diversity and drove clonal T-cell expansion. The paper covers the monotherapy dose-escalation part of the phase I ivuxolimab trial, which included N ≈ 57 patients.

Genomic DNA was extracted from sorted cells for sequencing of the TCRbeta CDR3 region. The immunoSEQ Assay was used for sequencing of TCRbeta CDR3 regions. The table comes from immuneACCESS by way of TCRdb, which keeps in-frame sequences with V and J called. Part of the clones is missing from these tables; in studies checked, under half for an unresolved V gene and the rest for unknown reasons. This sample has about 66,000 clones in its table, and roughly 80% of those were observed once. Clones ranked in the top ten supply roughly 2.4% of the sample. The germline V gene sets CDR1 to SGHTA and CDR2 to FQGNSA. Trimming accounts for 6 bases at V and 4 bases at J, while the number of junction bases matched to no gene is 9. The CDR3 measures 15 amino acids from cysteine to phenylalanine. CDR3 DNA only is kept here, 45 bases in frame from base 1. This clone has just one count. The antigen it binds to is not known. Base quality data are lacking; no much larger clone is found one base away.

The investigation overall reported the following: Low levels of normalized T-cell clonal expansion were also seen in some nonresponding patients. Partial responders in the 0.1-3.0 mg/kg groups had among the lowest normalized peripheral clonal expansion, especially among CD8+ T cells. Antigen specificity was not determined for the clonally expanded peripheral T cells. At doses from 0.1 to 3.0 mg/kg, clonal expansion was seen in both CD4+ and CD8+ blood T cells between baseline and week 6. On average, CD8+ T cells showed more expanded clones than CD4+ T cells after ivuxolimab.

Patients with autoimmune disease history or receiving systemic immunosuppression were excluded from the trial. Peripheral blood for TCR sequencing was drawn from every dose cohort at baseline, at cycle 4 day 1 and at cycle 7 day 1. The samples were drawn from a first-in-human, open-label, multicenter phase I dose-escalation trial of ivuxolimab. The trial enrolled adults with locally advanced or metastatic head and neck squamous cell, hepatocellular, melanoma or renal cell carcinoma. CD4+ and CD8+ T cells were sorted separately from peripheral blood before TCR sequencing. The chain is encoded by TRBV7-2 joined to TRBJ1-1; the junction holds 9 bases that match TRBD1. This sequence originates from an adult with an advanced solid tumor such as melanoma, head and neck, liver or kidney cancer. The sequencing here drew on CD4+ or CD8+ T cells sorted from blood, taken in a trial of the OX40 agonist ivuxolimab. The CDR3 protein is CASRQDRGTSTEAFF. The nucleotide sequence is TGTGCCAGCAGACAAGACAGGGGGACGTCCACTGAAGCTTTCTTT.